Presented here are 16 T cell receptor beta chains from one specimen sequenced in a study of blood T cell repertoires in COVID-19. Clones were read by immunoSEQ multiplex PCR, and TCRdb kept only the in-frame ones, dropping some. The data hold roughly 280,000 clones, with about nine tenths observed a single time. Sequenced material: peripheral blood. These receptor sequences come from a man aged 45 to 65 with acute or convalescent COVID-19.

The chain carries TRBV4-1 and TRBJ2-1, with 9 bases fitting TRBD2. The CDR3 has 15 amino acids. The trim removed 3 bases at V and 4 bases at J, leaving 4 bases unmatched. The germline V gene has CDR1 MGHRA and CDR2 YSYEKL. The CDR3 nucleotides read TGCGCCAGCAGCCAGGGACTAGCCACTTACAATGAGCAGTTCTTC. The encoded protein is CASSQGLATYNEQFF.

This rearrangement joins TRBV30 to TRBJ1-6; D gene unclear. The CDR3 totals 13 residues. CDR1 and CDR2 from the germline V gene are GTSNPN and SVGIG (reference sequence). V was pared by 3 bases and J by 4 bases, with 7 bases between. CDR3 protein: CAWRSGYNSPLHF. CDR3 DNA: TGTGCCTGGAGGTCCGGGTATAATTCACCCCTCCACTTT.

The chain carries TRBV2 and TRBJ2-3, with 9 bases identical to TRBD1. The germline CDR1 and CDR2 sequences are SNHLY and FYNNEI. The CDR3 contains 16 residues. V was clipped by 6 bases and J by 4 bases; unmatched bases: 11. This chain's CDR3 is CASRPGTGLAADTQYF. The CDR3 DNA follows: TGTGCCAGCAGACCCGGGACAGGGCTTGCGGCAGATACGCAGTATTTT.

The rearrangement joins TRBV3-1 (or the pseudogene TRBV3-2) to TRBJ1-1; 9 bases fit TRBD1. J gave up 8 bases and V 3 bases, and 10 bases lay outside the gene matches. CDR1 is LGHDT and CDR2 is YNNKEL in the germline V gene (reference sequence). The CDR3 runs to 15 residues. The CDR3 protein is CASSQPSQGAGEAFF. CDR3 DNA: TGTGCCAGCAGCCAGCCCTCACAGGGGGCGGGGGAAGCTTTCTTT.

V usage is TRBV11-2 and J usage is TRBJ2-1; 7 nucleotides agree with TRBD1. CDR1 SGHAT and CDR2 FQNNGV come from the germline V gene. The CDR3 sequence is 14 residues long. V trimming: 1 base; J trimming: 6 bases; junction bases outside the gene matches: 3. CDR3 residues: CASSLGGQANEQFF. Written as DNA, the CDR3 is TGTGCCAGCAGCTTAGGAGGACAGGCCAATGAGCAGTTCTTC.

This chain joins TRBV19 and TRBJ1-2; TRBD1 matches 10 bases. V was clipped by 3 bases and J by 4 bases; unmatched bases: 5. Looked up from germline, CDR1 is LNHDA and CDR2 is SQIVND (reference sequence). This CDR3 comprises 15 residues. CDR3 residues: CASSIRDRGSYGYTF. In DNA, the CDR3 is TGTGCCAGTAGTATCCGGGACAGGGGAAGCTATGGCTACACCTTC.

The chain uses TRBV4-1 and TRBJ1-6; TRBD1 is a possible D gene (6 bases). CDR1 is MGHRA and CDR2 is YSYEKL in the germline V gene. This CDR3 comprises 14 residues. Trimming took off 4 bases at V and 7 bases at J, with 11 bases between the two ends. CDR3 DNA sequence: TGCGCCAGCAGCCGGGCAGGGGAAAATTCACCCCTCCACTTT. This sequence encodes CASSRAGENSPLHF.

This chain uses TRBV7-9 with TRBJ1-5; 8 bases are a match to TRBD1. V lost 5 bases to trimming and J lost 5 bases; unmatched junction nucleotides: 11. Germline-derived CDR1 and CDR2 are SEHNR and FQNEAQ (reference sequence). CDR3 length: 16 amino acids. CDR3 loop: CASSLRQGFLDQPQHF. The CDR3 coding sequence is TGTGCCAGCAGCCTTCGACAGGGGTTCCTCGATCAGCCCCAGCATTTT.

This chain joins TRBV6-5 and TRBJ2-7; 7 bases line up with TRBD2. Germline loops: CDR1 MNHEY, CDR2 SVGAGI. Trimming at V came to 7 bases and at J to 7 bases, leaving 10 bases not matched to a gene. The CDR3 has 13 residues. The CDR3 coding sequence is TGTGCCAGCATAAGAACGGGGGGTTTGGAGCAGTACTTC. Translating it yields CASIRTGGLEQYF.

The genes are TRBV27 and TRBJ2-3, with 7 bases aligning to TRBD1. With V trimmed by 1 base and J by 6 bases, 1 base remained unmatched. CDR3 size: 13 residues. The germline V gene has CDR1 MNHEY and CDR2 SMNVEV (reference sequence). CDR3 protein: CASSLLQGDTQYF. In nucleotides, the CDR3 is TGTGCCAGCAGTTTATTACAGGGGGATACGCAGTATTTT.

The chain recombines TRBV6-5 with TRBJ2-1; the D gene is possibly TRBD1 (5 bases). Germline values: CDR1 MNHEY, CDR2 SVGAGI. CDR3 length equals 12 residues. Trimming left V 6 bases short and J 13 bases short, with 16 bases between. CDR3 sequence reads: CASSADSSRQFF. DNA for the CDR3: TGTGCCAGCAGCGCCGACAGCAGTCGACAGTTCTTC.

This clone appeared a single time. The gene calls are TRBV30 and TRBJ1-1, with a possible D match to TRBD1 (5 bases). The CDR3 runs to 13 residues. Germline loops: CDR1 GTSNPN, CDR2 SVGIG (reference sequence). Trimming took off 0 bases at V and 5 bases at J, with 10 bases between the two ends. The CDR3 DNA sequence: TGTGCCTGGAGTGTAATCGGGGGGACTGAAGCTTTCTTT. Its translation is CAWSVIGGTEAFF.

The chain combines TRBV5-1 with TRBJ2-3; D is possibly TRBD2 (7 bases). The germline V and J ends were trimmed by 3 bases and 2 bases, with 16 bases remaining between them. This CDR3 comprises 16 residues. Germline CDR1 is SGHRS and CDR2 is YFSETQ. This CDR3 reads CASSSLGGGSTDTQYF. CDR3 nucleotide sequence: TGCGCCAGCAGCTCCCTTGGGGGGGGCTCCACAGATACGCAGTATTTT.

The rearrangement uses TRBV5-1 and TRBJ1-4; a weak D match, TRBD1 (6 bases). V was clipped by 3 bases and J by 7 bases, with 16 bases between them. This CDR3 comprises 15 residues. Germline CDR1 and CDR2: SGHRS and YFSETQ. CDR3 coding DNA: TGCGCCAGCAGCTCAGTCTCGGGGGGGCGTGAAAAACTGTTTTTT. Protein product: CASSSVSGGREKLFF.

The CDR3 nucleotides are TGTGCCAGCAGTTCAAACCGGGACAGGGGGCGCAATGAGCAGTTCTTC. Encoded protein: CASSSNRDRGRNEQFF. This rearrangement joins TRBV27 to TRBJ2-1; TRBD1 matches 12 bases. Looked up from germline, CDR1 is MNHEY and CDR2 is SMNVEV (reference sequence). The CDR3 contains 16 residues. Trimming cost V 4 bases and J 6 bases; bases outside gene matches: 7.

This rearrangement joins TRBV7-9 to TRBJ2-2, with 10 nucleotides matching TRBD2. The CDR3 length is 17 residues. Germline CDR1 is SEHNR and CDR2 is FQNEAQ (reference sequence). V shed 2 bases and J 7 bases; nucleotides not matched to a gene: 10. The CDR3: CASSLPKRGGRDGELFF. The DNA for the CDR3 is TGTGCCAGCAGCTTACCTAAGCGGGGGGGCCGCGACGGGGAGCTGTTTTTT.